The rows below give T cell receptor beta chains drawn from one sample of a study of blood T cell repertoires in COVID-19. TCRdb's copy holds only in-frame clones and misses some; the assay was immunoSEQ multiplex PCR. This table holds 90,000 or so clones, around 79% found once. Specimen: peripheral blood. The receptors shown here come from a human donor in a cohort sampled during active COVID-19. Both conserved end residues are part of each CDR3. D genes are given only for firm matches. For some rows the clone size is stated as once, few or many, or as a class when expanded; others skip it.

V	size	J	D	DNA	CDR3
TRBV5-4	few	TRBJ2-7	TRBD2	TGTGCCAGCAGCCTCGGACTAGCGGCCTCCTACGAGCAGTACTTC	CASSLGLAASYEQYF
TRBV6-5	NA	TRBJ2-3	NA	TGTGCCAGCAGGACCCTCCTAGCAGATACGCAGTATTTT	CASRTLLADTQYF
TRBV5-1	NA	TRBJ2-3	NA	TGCGCCAGCAGCTCTCCCCCTGGCGGACTGGGTAGCACAGATACGCAGTATTTT	CASSSPPGGLGSTDTQYF
TRBV5-4	many	TRBJ1-4	TRBD1	TGTGCCAGCAGGGACAGGGGAGGGGAGAAACTGTTTTTT	CASRDRGGEKLFF
TRBV19	NA	TRBJ2-6	TRBD2	TGTGCCAGTAGTCCAGGTAGGCGCGGGAGTATTTCTGGGGCCAACGTCCTGACTTTC	CASSPGRRGSISGANVLTF
TRBV7-8	NA	TRBJ2-2	NA	TGTGCCAGCAGCTTATACAGGGATGCCGGGGAGCTGTTTTTT	CASSLYRDAGELFF
TRBV19	once	TRBJ2-2	TRBD2	TGTGCCAGTACCGTAATAGCGGGAGGAGGACGAGGGGGGGAGCTGTTTTTT	CASTVIAGGGRGGELFF
TRBV6-1	NA	TRBJ2-1	NA	TGTGCCAGCAGTGATTTAGCGGCGGGGTCCTACAATGAGCAGTTCTTC	CASSDLAAGSYNEQFF
TRBV19	NA	TRBJ1-1	NA	TGTGCCAGTAGACGGGGGGCGACTCGCGGGGAAGCTTTCTTT	CASRRGATRGEAFF
TRBV24-1	NA	TRBJ2-2	NA	TGTGCCACCAGTGATTCCAGCGGTAACACCGGGGAGCTGTTTTTT	CATSDSSGNTGELFF
TRBV19	NA	TRBJ1-6	NA	TGTGCCAGTAGTATCGGGCAGGGGAATTCACCCCTCCACTTT	CASSIGQGNSPLHF
TRBV30	few	TRBJ1-2	TRBD1	TGTGCCTGGGGGACAACACAGGGGGCGAGTGGCTACACCTTC	CAWGTTQGASGYTF
TRBV5-1	NA	TRBJ2-3	NA	TGCGCCAGCAGTAGCGGCGGCACAGATACGCAGTATTTT	CASSSGGTDTQYF
TRBV19	NA	TRBJ2-7	TRBD1	TGTGCCAGTAGTACACCGGGACAGAACGGCGAGCAGTACTTC	CASSTPGQNGEQYF
TRBV25-1	few	TRBJ2-7	TRBD1	TGTGCCAGCAGTGAGAGTGGGCAGGGGGTTCCGATTTACGAGCAGTACTTC	CASSESGQGVPIYEQYF
TRBV13	once	TRBJ2-7	NA	TGTGCCAGCAGCCGGGGAGCACAACACTACGAGCAGTACTTC	CASSRGAQHYEQYF
TRBV6-5	NA	TRBJ2-7	TRBD1	TGTGCCAGCAGGAGGACAGGGTCGAACGAGCAGTACTTC	CASRRTGSNEQYF
TRBV9	NA	TRBJ2-1	TRBD2	TGTGCCAGCAGTCGACTAGCGGGAGCTGGGGAGCAGTTCTTC	CASSRLAGAGEQFF
TRBV27	NA	TRBJ2-7	TRBD1	TGTGCCAGCAGCCGGGACAGGCAGCCCTCCTACGAGCAGTACTTC	CASSRDRQPSYEQYF
TRBV3-1/TRBV3-2	NA	TRBJ2-5	TRBD2	TGTGCCAGCAGCCAAGATTCCGGCCGGCTAGCGGGAGACGTACAAGAGACCCAGTACTTC	CASSQDSGRLAGDVQETQYF
TRBV18	NA	TRBJ2-7	TRBD2	TGTGCCAGCTCAGTCCCGGTGACGAGCGGGAGGTCGGGCGAGCAGTACTTC	CASSVPVTSGRSGEQYF
TRBV9	few	TRBJ1-6	NA	TGTGCCAGCAGCGCGTTGGGGCAGAATTCACCCCTCCACTTT	CASSALGQNSPLHF
TRBV2	few	TRBJ1-2	TRBD1	TGTGCCAGCAGTGGCCAGGGACAGGAAAACTATGGCTACACCTTC	CASSGQGQENYGYTF
TRBV4-1	few	TRBJ2-1	NA	TGCGCCAGCAGCCAAAGACTAGGGAGCTCCTACAATGAGCAGTTCTTC	CASSQRLGSSYNEQFF
TRBV3-1/TRBV3-2	few	TRBJ1-4	TRBD1	TGTGCCAGCAGCACCCAGGGGGCGGGAGAAAAACTGTTTTTT	CASSTQGAGEKLFF